This T cell receptor (beta chain) was profiled in a study of kidney transplant recipient with SARS-CoV-2 infection. V was clipped by 2 bases and J by 8 bases, with 10 bases between them. This CDR3 spans 13 amino acids. Germline V gene data show CDR1 as SGHTA and CDR2 as FQGTGA. This clonotype has ten or more counts. TCRdb fed the reads into MiXCR, producing one record per CDR3 protein. The table records roughly 230,000 distinct CDR3 sequences, less than 35% of them present only once. The chain couples TRBV7-3 to TRBJ2-1, with D perhaps matching TRBD2 (5 bases). This receptor was identified in a male patient between 25 and 39 years old who had COVID-19 and was a kidney transplant recipient. Some T cells may be graft donor cells. The starting material was a blood sample, obtained at baseline and around day 120 from a kidney transplant recipient. The CDR3 DNA is TGTGCCAGCAGCTTAGAGGGCAGGCATGAGCAGTTCTTC. Translating it yields CASSLEGRHEQFF. Supplemented by reference TRBV7-3 and TRBJ2-1, the full variable domain reads GAGVSQTPSNKVTEKGKYVELRCDPISGHTALYWYRQSLGQGPEFLIYFQGTGAADDSGLPNDRFFAVRPEGSVSTLKIQRTERGDSAVYLCASSLEGRHEQFFGPGTRLTVL.